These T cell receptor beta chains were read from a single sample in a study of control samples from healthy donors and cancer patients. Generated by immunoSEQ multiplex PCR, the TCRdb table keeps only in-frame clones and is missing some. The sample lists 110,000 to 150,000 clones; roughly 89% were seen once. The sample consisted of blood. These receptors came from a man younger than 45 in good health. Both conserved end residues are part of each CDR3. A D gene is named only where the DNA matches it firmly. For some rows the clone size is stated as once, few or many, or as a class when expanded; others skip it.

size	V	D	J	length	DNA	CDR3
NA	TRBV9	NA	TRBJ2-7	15	TGTGCCAGCAGCGTAGGGGGGATGAGCTCCTACGAGCAGTACTTC	CASSVGGMSSYEQYF
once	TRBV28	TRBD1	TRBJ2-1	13	TGTGCCAGCAGTCCGGGACAGTTCAATGAGCAGTTCTTC	CASSPGQFNEQFF
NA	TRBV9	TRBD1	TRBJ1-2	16	TGTGCCAGCAGCGTTGCTCCGGGACAGGGAAATTATGGCTACACCTTC	CASSVAPGQGNYGYTF
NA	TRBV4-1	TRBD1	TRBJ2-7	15	TGCGCCAGCAGCCAAGATCGTCAGGGGGCCTACGAGCAGTACTTC	CASSQDRQGAYEQYF
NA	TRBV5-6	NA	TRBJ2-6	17	TGTGCCAGCTTCGCGGGACACGGATTTGCGTTGGCCAACGTCCTGACTTTC	CASFAGHGFALANVLTF
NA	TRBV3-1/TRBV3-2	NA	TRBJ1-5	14	TGTGCCAGCAGCCTGGGACAAACTCGCCAGCCCCAGCATTTT	CASSLGQTRQPQHF
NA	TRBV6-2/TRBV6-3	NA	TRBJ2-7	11	TGTGCCAGCAGTCCCCGGTACGAGCAGTACTTC	CASSPRYEQYF
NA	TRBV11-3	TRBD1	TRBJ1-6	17	TGTGCCAGCAGCCCCGGGACAGGGGAACGTTATAATTCACCCCTCCACTTT	CASSPGTGERYNSPLHF
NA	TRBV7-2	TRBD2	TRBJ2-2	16	TGTGCCAGCAGCTTATTGTGGCTAGCGGGAGGCGGGGAGCTGTTTTTT	CASSLLWLAGGGELFF
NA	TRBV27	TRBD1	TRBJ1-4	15	TGTGCCAGCAGTCTCCGACAGGGACGGGATCAAAAACTGTTTTTT	CASSLRQGRDQKLFF
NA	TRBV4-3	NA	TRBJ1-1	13	TGCGCCAGCAGCCAAGGACGCGGACCTGAAGCTTTCTTT	CASSQGRGPEAFF
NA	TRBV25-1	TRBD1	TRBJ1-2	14	TGTGCCAGCAGTCCGACAGGGTCTCACTATGGCTACACCTTC	CASSPTGSHYGYTF
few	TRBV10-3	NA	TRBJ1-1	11	TGTGCCATCAAGGAGAACACTGAAGCTTTCTTT	CAIKENTEAFF
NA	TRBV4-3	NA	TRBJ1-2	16	TGCGCCAGCAGCCAAGATTTCCAGACTACTAACTATGGCTACACCTTC	CASSQDFQTTNYGYTF
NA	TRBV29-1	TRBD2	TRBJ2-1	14	TGCAGCGTCACAGGACTAGCGGGATACAATGAGCAGTTCTTC	CSVTGLAGYNEQFF
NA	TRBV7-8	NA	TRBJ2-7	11	TGTGCCAGCAGCTTAGCTGGCGAGCAGTACTTC	CASSLAGEQYF
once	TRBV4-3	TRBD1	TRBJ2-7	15	TGCGCCAGCAGTGTTACCGGGACAGGGGGGTACGAGCAGTACTTC	CASSVTGTGGYEQYF
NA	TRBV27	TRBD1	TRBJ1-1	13	TGTGCCAGCAGTACGAGGACAGGGTATGCAGCTTTCTTT	CASSTRTGYAAFF
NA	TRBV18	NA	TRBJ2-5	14	TGTGCCAGCTCACCGGGGCTTTCCCAAGAGACCCAGTACTTC	CASSPGLSQETQYF
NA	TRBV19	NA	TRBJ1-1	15	TGTGCCAGTAGTAAGGCGGGTGGCTTGTTCTCTGAAGCTTTCTTT	CASSKAGGLFSEAFF
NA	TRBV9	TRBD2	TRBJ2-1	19	TGTGCCAGCAGCGTAGTGGGAACTAGCGGGGGGCTGATCCACAATGAGCAGTTCTTC	CASSVVGTSGGLIHNEQFF
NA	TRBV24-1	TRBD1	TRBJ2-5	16	TGTGCCACCGGGGAGGTGCGGGACAGGGGTCGGGAGACCCAGTACTTC	CATGEVRDRGRETQYF
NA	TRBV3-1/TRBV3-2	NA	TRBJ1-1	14	TGTGCCAGCAGCCAAATACAAAGGAACACTGAAGCTTTCTTT	CASSQIQRNTEAFF
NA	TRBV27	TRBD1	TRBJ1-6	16	TGTGCCAGCAGTTTATCGGCGGGGACAGGGTGGCCACCCCTCCACTTT	CASSLSAGTGWPPLHF
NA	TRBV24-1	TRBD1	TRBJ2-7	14	TGTGCCACCAGTGATCACGGACAGGGCAATGAGCAGTACTTC	CATSDHGQGNEQYF
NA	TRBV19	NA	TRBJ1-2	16	TGTGCCAGTAGTAACCCAAGGGGGGGGAGTTTCGGCGGCTACACCTTC	CASSNPRGGSFGGYTF
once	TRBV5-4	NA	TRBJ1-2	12	TGTGCCAGCAGCTTGTATAACTATGGCTACACCTTC	CASSLYNYGYTF
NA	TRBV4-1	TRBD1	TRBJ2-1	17	TGCGCCAGCAGCCAATCCCGGACAGGAAAAACCTACAATGAGCAGTTCTTC	CASSQSRTGKTYNEQFF